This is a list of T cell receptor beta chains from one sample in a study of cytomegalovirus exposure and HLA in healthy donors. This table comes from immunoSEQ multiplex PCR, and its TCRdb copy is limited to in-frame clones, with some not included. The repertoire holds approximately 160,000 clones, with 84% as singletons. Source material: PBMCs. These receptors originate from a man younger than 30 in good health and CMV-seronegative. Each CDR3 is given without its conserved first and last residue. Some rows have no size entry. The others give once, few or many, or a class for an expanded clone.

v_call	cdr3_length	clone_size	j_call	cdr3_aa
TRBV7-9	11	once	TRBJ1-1	ASRSGQLYEAF
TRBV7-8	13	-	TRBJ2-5	ASSLYGGAQETQY
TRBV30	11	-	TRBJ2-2	AWGAGGTGELF
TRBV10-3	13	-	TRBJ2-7	AISESGGKAYEQY
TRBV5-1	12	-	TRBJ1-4	ASKVTGGNEKLF
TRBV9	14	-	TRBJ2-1	ASSPPGTDSYNEQF
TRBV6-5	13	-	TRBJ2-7	ASSYSSGQSYEQY
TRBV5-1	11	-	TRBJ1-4	ASSPDNGEKLF
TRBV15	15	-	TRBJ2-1	ATSRESSGRAYNEQF
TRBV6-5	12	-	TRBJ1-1	ASSAGTVNTEAF
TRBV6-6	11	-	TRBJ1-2	ASSYSPGSGYT
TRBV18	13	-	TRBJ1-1	ASSPDRGPGTEAF
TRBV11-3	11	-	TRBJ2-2	ASRDIYTGELF
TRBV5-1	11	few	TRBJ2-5	ASNPGGRETQY
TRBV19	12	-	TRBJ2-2	ASSIRGAAGELF
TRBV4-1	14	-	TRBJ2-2	ASSQEQGTPTGELF
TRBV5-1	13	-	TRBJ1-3	ASSDPRPTGNTIY
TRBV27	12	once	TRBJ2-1	ASQAFSSYNEQF
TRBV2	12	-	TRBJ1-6	ASRGTGIFSPLH
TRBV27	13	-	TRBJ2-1	ASSLRDRVFNEQF
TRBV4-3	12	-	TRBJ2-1	ASSDWPRRNEQF
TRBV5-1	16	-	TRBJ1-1	ASSVRTGNSIMNTEAF
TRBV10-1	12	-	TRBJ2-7	ASSVRDRIYEQY
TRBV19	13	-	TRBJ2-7	ASSIDPWASDEQY
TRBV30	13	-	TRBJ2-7	AWRGPGQGPYEQY
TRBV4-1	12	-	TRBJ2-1	ASHSLSGKDEQF
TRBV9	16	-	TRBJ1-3	ASSVGQGGRNSGNTIY
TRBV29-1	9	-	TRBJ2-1	SPTVNNEQF
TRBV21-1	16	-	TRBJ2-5	ASSKLPQWVGYQETQY
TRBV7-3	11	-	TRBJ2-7	ASSEWTAYEQY
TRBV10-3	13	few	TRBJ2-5	AISGGDGDQETQY
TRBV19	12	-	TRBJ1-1	ASSVAGGGTEAF
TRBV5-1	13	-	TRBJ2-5	ASSLVSGGFQTQY
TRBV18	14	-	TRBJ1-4	ASSRFEQGTNEKLF
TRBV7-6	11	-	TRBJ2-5	ASVPGAEETQY
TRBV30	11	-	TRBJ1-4	AWNRDSNEKLF
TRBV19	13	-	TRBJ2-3	ASTRARLSTDTQY
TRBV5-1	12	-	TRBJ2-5	ASSSGSGPETQY
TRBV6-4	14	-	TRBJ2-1	ASSEPKSSSYNEQF
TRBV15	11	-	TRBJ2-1	ATSSTLYNEQF
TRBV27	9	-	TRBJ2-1	ATYKLREQF
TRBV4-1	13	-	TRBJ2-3	ASSQLGTGEDTQY
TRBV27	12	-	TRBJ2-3	ASSLRQTTDTQY
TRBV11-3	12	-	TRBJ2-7	ASSKTSSLYEQY
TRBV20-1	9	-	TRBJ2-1	SAHQGNEQF
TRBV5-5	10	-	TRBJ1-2	ASSFSGEIRS
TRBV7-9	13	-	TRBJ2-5	ASSSAGGLGGEQY